These T cell receptor beta chains were read from a single sample in a study of cytomegalovirus exposure and HLA in healthy donors. Sequenced by immunoSEQ multiplex PCR; TCRdb stores in-frame clones only, minus some. In the table there are 100,000 to 150,000 clones, 65% to 80% of which are singletons. The specimen was PBMCs. These receptors were obtained from a male donor in good health and CMV-seropositive. The CDR3 runs from the conserved cysteine through the conserved F or W. A D gene is named only where the DNA matches it firmly. The size field is filled for only some rows; it gives once, few, many or a size class.

v_call	clone_size	j_call	d_call	cdr3_nt	cdr3_aa
TRBV5-6	once	TRBJ2-4	TRBD1	TGTGCCAGCAGAAGGACAGGGGAGAAAAACATTCAGTACTTC	CASRRTGEKNIQYF
TRBV7-9	NA	TRBJ1-4	NA	TGTGCCAGCAGCTTAGATGGGGCTGCAACTAATGAAAAACTGTTTTTT	CASSLDGAATNEKLFF
TRBV6-1	NA	TRBJ1-1	NA	TGTGCCAGCAGTGAAGCGTTGCGACAGTTTGAAGCTTTCTTT	CASSEALRQFEAFF
TRBV6-5	NA	TRBJ1-1	NA	TGTGCCAGCAGTTACGGGGAGGTCGACACTGAAGCTTTCTTT	CASSYGEVDTEAFF
TRBV11-2	NA	TRBJ2-2	TRBD2	TGTGCCAGCAGCTCGAGCGGGGGGCGGGGCACCGGGGAGCTGTTTTTT	CASSSSGGRGTGELFF
TRBV7-9	few	TRBJ1-4	TRBD1	TGTGCCAGCAGTCAAGGGGGCGGTTGGGAAAAACTGTTTTTT	CASSQGGGWEKLFF
TRBV7-9	NA	TRBJ2-2	NA	TGTGCCAGCAGTTTGAGGCCCGGGGGAATCACCGGGGAGCTGTTTTTT	CASSLRPGGITGELFF
TRBV7-8	NA	TRBJ1-1	TRBD1	TGTGCCAGCAGCCCTGGGGGACAGCCTAACACTGAAGCTTTCTTT	CASSPGGQPNTEAFF
TRBV5-5	NA	TRBJ2-2	NA	TGTGCCAGCAGCTTGACCGCGGGGGCGGCCGGGGAGCTGTTTTTT	CASSLTAGAAGELFF
TRBV9	NA	TRBJ2-7	NA	TGTGCCAGCAGCGTCTCTATTGACTCGATAGGACTCTACGAGCAGTACTTC	CASSVSIDSIGLYEQYF
TRBV7-2	NA	TRBJ2-7	NA	TGTGCCAGCACCGCCACCGGGGGAGATTCCTACGAGCAGTACTTC	CASTATGGDSYEQYF
TRBV6-5	NA	TRBJ2-7	NA	TGTGCCAGCAACCCTGGGCGAGCCTACGAGCAGTACTTC	CASNPGRAYEQYF
TRBV10-3	NA	TRBJ1-1	TRBD1	TGTGCCATCAGTTCCGGGACAGGTGAACCTGAAGCTTTCTTT	CAISSGTGEPEAFF
TRBV28	NA	TRBJ1-1	NA	TGTGCCAGCAGTTTTGAGAGTCGTCAGGGGACTGAAGCTTTCTTT	CASSFESRQGTEAFF
TRBV10-1	NA	TRBJ2-3	TRBD1	TGCGCCAGCAGTACCACAGGGGAAGGGAAGGGAGATACGCAGTATTTT	CASSTTGEGKGDTQYF
TRBV2	NA	TRBJ1-5	NA	TGTGCCAGCAGTGCAGGGGTTGGCAATCAGCCCCAGCATTTT	CASSAGVGNQPQHF
TRBV5-4	NA	TRBJ1-4	NA	TGTGCCAGCAGCTTGGGGGCCGATGAAAAACTGTTTTTT	CASSLGADEKLFF
TRBV19	NA	TRBJ2-1	TRBD2	TGTGCCAGTAGACGACTAGCGGGGGGTCCCTCCTACAATGAGCAGTTCTTC	CASRRLAGGPSYNEQFF
TRBV6-1	NA	TRBJ1-2	NA	TGTGCCAGCTACCACAGCGGAGGCTACACCTTC	CASYHSGGYTF
TRBV6-5	NA	TRBJ2-1	TRBD2	TGTGCCAGCAGTATTGGACTAGCGGGAGTTGGGGAGCAGTTCTTC	CASSIGLAGVGEQFF
TRBV28	few	TRBJ2-6	NA	TGTGCCAGCAGTATCACAGGGCTCGGTGGGGCCAACGTCCTGACTTTC	CASSITGLGGANVLTF
TRBV5-1	NA	TRBJ2-5	TRBD2	TGCGCCAGCAGCGACCAGACTAGCATTCAAGGGACCCAGTACTTC	CASSDQTSIQGTQYF
TRBV5-4	once	TRBJ1-2	NA	TGTGCCAGCAGCTTGGGGGAGGGCCGAAACTATGGCTACACCTTC	CASSLGEGRNYGYTF
TRBV27	NA	TRBJ2-7	NA	TGTGCCAGCAGTCAAGCGATGGTTGACGAGCAGTACTTC	CASSQAMVDEQYF
TRBV7-8	NA	TRBJ2-7	NA	TGTGCCAGCAGTAAAGACACCTACGAGCAGTACTTC	CASSKDTYEQYF
TRBV13	NA	TRBJ2-3	NA	TGTGCCAGCAGCTTGCGGCGGGGAACTAGCACAGATACGCAGTATTTT	CASSLRRGTSTDTQYF
TRBV6-6	NA	TRBJ2-1	NA	TGTGCCAGCAGTCGCCCCGGGGGAGGCGCCTACAATGAGCAGTTCTTC	CASSRPGGGAYNEQFF
TRBV19	NA	TRBJ1-1	TRBD1	TGTGCCAGTACCCGGGACAGCCGGCGTACTGAAGCTTTCTTT	CASTRDSRRTEAFF
TRBV5-1	NA	TRBJ1-1	NA	TGCGCCAGCGCCGCCGGGGGGGATCGGCAAACTGAAGCTTTCTTT	CASAAGGDRQTEAFF
TRBV6-1	NA	TRBJ2-7	TRBD1	TGTGCCAGCAGCTTCGGGACAGGATTAAACGAGCAGTACTTC	CASSFGTGLNEQYF
TRBV5-1	NA	TRBJ2-3	TRBD2	TGCGCCAGCAGCCCCAGCCCGGGGGGGCGAGTGGGCACAGATACGCAGTATTTT	CASSPSPGGRVGTDTQYF
TRBV5-4	NA	TRBJ1-1	NA	TGTGCCAGCAGCTCAGGGCTGCAGGCCACTGAAGCTTTCTTT	CASSSGLQATEAFF
TRBV5-1	NA	TRBJ2-7	NA	TGCGCCAGCAGCTTGGACAGGGCGAACGAGCAGTACTTC	CASSLDRANEQYF
TRBV29-1	NA	TRBJ2-7	NA	TGCAGCGTTGAAGGCGGGGAAACAGACTCCTACGAGCAGTACTTC	CSVEGGETDSYEQYF
TRBV6-1	few	TRBJ2-7	NA	TGTGCCAGCAGTGAGAGGGGGTACCTCTACTACGAGCAGTACTTC	CASSERGYLYYEQYF
TRBV4-2	once	TRBJ2-4	TRBD2	TGTGCCAGCAGCCAAGAGGAGCGGGGGGGCGGTTCAAACATTCAGTACTTC	CASSQEERGGGSNIQYF
TRBV11-2	NA	TRBJ1-1	NA	TGTGCCAGCAGCTTAGCAAGGGGTTTCACTGAAGCTTTCTTT	CASSLARGFTEAFF
TRBV7-9	NA	TRBJ1-2	TRBD1	TGTGCCAGCAGCTTAGAGACAGGGATGAACGGCTACACCTTC	CASSLETGMNGYTF
TRBV29-1	NA	TRBJ1-2	TRBD1	TGCAGCGTTCGAAGCAACAGGGGGGGAGGTGGCTACACCTTC	CSVRSNRGGGGYTF
TRBV6-5	NA	TRBJ1-1	NA	TGTGCCAGCAGGTACTCTTCGGGGATCGGGACTGAAGCTTTCTTT	CASRYSSGIGTEAFF
TRBV15	NA	TRBJ2-3	NA	TGTGCCGGGGCGGGACAGCCAGGAGATACGCAGTATTTT	CAGAGQPGDTQYF
TRBV4-1	NA	TRBJ2-5	NA	TGCGCCAGCAGCCAAGGCAGCGGGTTTGGGAGTGAGACCCAGTACTTC	CASSQGSGFGSETQYF
TRBV6-1	NA	TRBJ2-7	NA	TGTGCCAGCAGTGACAGGGGCGACTCCTACGAGCAGTACTTC	CASSDRGDSYEQYF
TRBV6-4	NA	TRBJ2-1	NA	TGTGCCAGCAGTGACTCCTCCGTCTCCTACAATGAGCAGTTCTTC	CASSDSSVSYNEQFF
TRBV28	once	TRBJ1-3	NA	TGTGCCAGCAGTTTTTCCGGGGGGACTGGAAACACCATATATTTT	CASSFSGGTGNTIYF
TRBV28	NA	TRBJ2-7	NA	TGTGCCAGCAGTAGCGACCCGGGACTTCACTACGAGCAGTACTTC	CASSSDPGLHYEQYF
TRBV30	NA	TRBJ2-3	NA	TGTGCCTGGAGTCCGGACTTAGATACGCAGTATTTT	CAWSPDLDTQYF
TRBV6-1	few	TRBJ1-6	NA	TGTGCCAGCAGTTTTGACAGCACTAATTCACCCCTCCACTTT	CASSFDSTNSPLHF